One and the same sample provided the 13 T cell receptor beta chains below, sequenced in a study of blood T cell repertoires in COVID-19. Data came from immunoSEQ multiplex PCR; TCRdb stores just in-frame clones and leaves some out. This table holds a few hundred thousand clones, about 80% found once. Sequenced: PBMCs or T cells enriched from blood (not recorded which). These receptors all stem from a man between 40 and 49 years old who had recovered from COVID-19.

The CDR3 nucleotides are TGTGCCAGCAGCTTGGGACTAGCGAGTAACTACGAGCAGTACTTC. Its translation: CASSLGLASNYEQYF. The J gene is TRBJ2-7, the V gene TRBV5-6; 8 bases agree with TRBD2. After removal of 0 bases from V and 3 bases from J, the junction contained 5 bases not matched to a gene. The germline CDR1 and CDR2 sequences are SGHDT and YYEEEE. The CDR3 consists of 15 residues.

The CDR3 sequence: CASVGAGQPQHF. The CDR3 nucleotides read TGTGCCAGCGTGGGGGCCGGGCAGCCCCAGCATTTT. The V gene is TRBV28, the J gene TRBJ1-5, with TRBD1 as a possible D gene (6 bases). Germline V gene data show CDR1 as MDHEN and CDR2 as SYDVKM. Trimming removed 8 bases from V and 7 bases from J, with 12 bases in between. The CDR3 runs to 12 residues.

This chain joins TRBV3-1 (or the pseudogene TRBV3-2) and TRBJ2-3; TRBD2 is a possible D gene (6 bases). V was shortened by 6 bases and J by 7 bases, with 17 bases between the two germline ends. The CDR3 is 14 residues long. Germline values: CDR1 LGHDT, CDR2 YNNKEL (reference sequence). This CDR3 reads CASSLDYLSNTQYF. CDR3 DNA sequence: TGTGCCAGCAGTCTGGACTACCTCTCGAATACGCAGTATTTT.

The chain employs TRBV5-1 and TRBJ2-7; TRBD1 might be the D (6 bases). CDR3 length: 17 amino acids. Trimming cost V 0 bases and J 3 bases, with 19 bases left between them. CDR1 is SGHRS and CDR2 is YFSETQ in the germline V gene. Written as DNA, the CDR3 is TGCGCCAGCAGCTTGGTTTTCGGGACAACTGAGAACTACGAGCAGTACTTC. Protein: CASSLVFGTTENYEQYF. The full variable domain, its missing parts supplied by reference TRBV5-1 and TRBJ2-7, is KAGVTQTPRYLIKTRGQQVTLSCSPISGHRSVSWYQQTPGQGLQFLFEYFSETQRNKGNFPGRFSGRQFSNSRSEMNVSTLELGDSALYLCASSLVFGTTENYEQYFGPGTRLTVT.

There are many counts of this clone. The chain links TRBV11-2 to TRBJ2-7, with D tentatively TRBD2 (7 bases). CDR1 and CDR2 (germline): SGHAT, FQNNGV. V gave up 5 bases and J gave up 5 bases, with 19 bases separating them. This CDR3 is built from 15 residues. CDR3 DNA sequence: TGTGCCAGCAGCCCTCTATTCGGGGGGCTCAACGAGCAGTACTTC. Translated: CASSPLFGGLNEQYF.

This clone appeared a single time. The chain employs TRBV27 and TRBJ2-7; TRBD1 aligns across 7 bases. Germline assignment: CDR1 MNHEY and CDR2 SMNVEV (reference sequence). The V segment lost 8 bases and the J segment 8 bases; nucleotides outside the gene matches: 6. The CDR3 sequence is 11 residues long. The CDR3 region is CASVDRAKQYF. The CDR3 DNA follows: TGTGCCAGCGTCGACAGGGCTAAGCAGTACTTC.

The sample holds a few counts of this clone. CDR3 DNA sequence: TGTGCCAGCAGTTCCTACAGGGGACGAGTGTGGGGCTACACCTTC. Translation: CASSSYRGRVWGYTF. The chain uses TRBV28 and TRBJ1-2, with 7 bases lining up with TRBD1. The CDR3 sequence is 15 residues long. The junction had 13 bases not matched to a gene; V was cut back by 4 bases and J by 8 bases. Germline CDR1 MDHEN, CDR2 SYDVKM.

This clone was detected a few times. The chain is built from TRBV4-3 and TRBJ2-4; 9 nucleotides match TRBD1. CDR1 and CDR2 from the germline V gene are LGHNA and YSLEER. J gave up 16 bases and V 4 bases, and 14 bases lay outside the gene matches. There are 14 residues in the CDR3. The CDR3, as DNA: TGCGCCAGCAGCCCACTCCCGGGACAGGGAACGGGATACTTC. This translates into CASSPLPGQGTGYF.

This sequence joins TRBV25-1 and TRBJ2-5; TRBD2 is a possible D gene (7 bases). The CDR3 has 17 residues. V was cut by 3 bases and J by 4 bases, with 21 bases left in between. From germline, CDR1 is MGHDK and CDR2 SYGVNS. This CDR3 reads CASSDSPGRGPGETQYF. The CDR3 coding sequence is TGTGCCAGCAGTGATTCTCCGGGGCGGGGGCCTGGAGAGACCCAGTACTTC.

This chain uses TRBV5-1 with TRBJ1-2; possible D gene TRBD1, 6 bases. The ends were cut back, 0 bases at V and 8 bases at J, with 11 bases in the middle. This CDR3 is 13 amino acids long. CDR1 is SGHRS and CDR2 is YFSETQ in the germline V gene. This CDR3 is CASSLDRVRGYTF. Written as DNA, the CDR3 is TGCGCCAGCAGCTTGGACAGGGTGCGCGGCTACACCTTC.

This chain joins TRBV24-1 and TRBJ2-3; TRBD2 matches at 14 bases. V lost 4 bases and J lost 7; bases outside the gene matches: 6. CDR3 length: 16 residues. Germline-derived CDR1 and CDR2 are KGHDR and SFDVKD. The CDR3 coding sequence is TGTGCCACCAGTGACACGAGACTAGCGGGGGGGAATACGCAGTATTTT. It specifies CATSDTRLAGGNTQYF.

V is TRBV10-3 and J is TRBJ1-2; D may be TRBD1 (5 bases). Germline V gives CDR1 ENHRY, CDR2 SYGVKD. The V end lost 3 bases, the J end lost 5 bases, and 13 bases lay between the germline ends. This CDR3 is built from 14 residues. DNA for the CDR3: TGTGCCATCAGTGAAGGTGGGGCGGGGTATGGCTACACCTTC. This gives the protein CAISEGGAGYGYTF.

The chain's CDR3 is CASSDRQDYNSPLHF. The CDR3 DNA reads TGTGCCAGCAGTGATCGACAGGACTATAATTCACCCCTCCACTTT. The chain links TRBV25-1 to TRBJ1-6; D is perhaps TRBD1 (6 bases). CDR3 length: 15 amino acids. Between the trimmed V and J ends, which lost 3 bases and 3 bases, there was a span of 9 bases. Germline CDR1 and CDR2: MGHDK and SYGVNS.